These T cell receptor beta chains were read from a single sample in a study of T cell responses to AZD1222 COVID-19 vaccine. Data came from immunoSEQ multiplex PCR; TCRdb stores just in-frame clones and leaves some out. Counted here are about 120,000 clones, over 75% occurring once; the ten biggest clones make up approximately 7.5%. Here the sequenced sample was peripheral blood, taken on day 0 of AZD1222 vaccination. All receptors come from an adult in good health. CDR3s include the opening cysteine and the closing phenylalanine or tryptophan. D genes are given only for firm matches. Clone size is not always given. Where it is, it says once, few, many or a class for expanded clones.

clone_size j_call d_call v_call cdr3_nt cdr3_aa
NA TRBJ1-5 NA TRBV9 TGTGCCAGCACGCAGGGCGAGGACAATCAGCCCCAGCATTTT CASTQGEDNQPQHF
NA TRBJ1-1 NA TRBV28 TGTGCCAGCAGTCCCCCGCCAGGAACGACTGAAGCTTTCTTT CASSPPPGTTEAFF
NA TRBJ1-3 TRBD1 TRBV18 TGTGCCAGCTCACCAGGTCCAGGGGGGATCTCTGGAAACACCATATATTTT CASSPGPGGISGNTIYF
NA TRBJ2-3 TRBD1 TRBV5-6 TGTGCCAGCAGCCCTCCGACAGGGGTCACAGATACGCAGTATTTT CASSPPTGVTDTQYF
NA TRBJ1-5 TRBD1 TRBV10-3 TGTGCCATCAGTGGACAGGGGGTTCAGCCCCAGCATTTT CAISGQGVQPQHF
NA TRBJ1-1 NA TRBV4-1 TGCGCCAGCAGCCAAGATCCTGCAGGGACCACTGAAGCTTTCTTT CASSQDPAGTTEAFF
NA TRBJ2-2 NA TRBV29-1 TGCAGCGTCCCAGAGGGATCCGGGGAGCTGTTTTTT CSVPEGSGELFF
few TRBJ2-7 NA TRBV7-8 TGTGCCAGCAGCGGCCGGACAGGGAGGGCCTACGAGCAGTACTTC CASSGRTGRAYEQYF
NA TRBJ1-2 TRBD1 TRBV28 TGTGCCAGCAGTTTCACAGACAGGGGGTTCTATGGCTACACCTTC CASSFTDRGFYGYTF
few TRBJ1-6 TRBD1 TRBV9 TGTGCCAGCAGCGTGGGACAGGGGGCTTCACCCCTCCACTTT CASSVGQGASPLHF
NA TRBJ1-4 TRBD1 TRBV7-9 TGTGCCAGCAGCTTTCCAGGGGGGACTGAAAAACTGTTTTTT CASSFPGGTEKLFF
few TRBJ2-5 NA TRBV5-1 TGCGCCAGCAGCTTGCAAGAGACCCAGTACTTC CASSLQETQYF
NA TRBJ2-1 NA TRBV3-1/TRBV3-2 TGTGCCAGCAGCCAAGATCTACTTTTCGGGAGATCTACCTACAATGAGCAGTTCTTC CASSQDLLFGRSTYNEQFF
NA TRBJ1-5 NA TRBV19 TGTGCCAGTAGTCCTCAACAGGGCAATCAGCCCCAGCATTTT CASSPQQGNQPQHF
NA TRBJ1-2 TRBD1 TRBV10-3 TGTGCCATCAGCCGGGACAGGGGACGAGGTGGCTACACCTTC CAISRDRGRGGYTF
NA TRBJ2-7 TRBD2 TRBV18 TGTGCCAGCTCACCACCGGGCGGGAGGGCCCACGAGCAGTACTTC CASSPPGGRAHEQYF
NA TRBJ1-5 NA TRBV23-1 TGCGCCAGCAGTTCTCGCGGAGGCCTAATGGGACCCCAGCATTTT CASSSRGGLMGPQHF
NA TRBJ2-7 NA TRBV3-1/TRBV3-2 TGTGCCAGCAGCCAAGTCAGGGGAAATGACTACGAGCAGTACTTC CASSQVRGNDYEQYF
NA TRBJ2-1 NA TRBV28 TGTGCCAGCATAAAACAGGGCTCCTACAATGAGCAGTTCTTC CASIKQGSYNEQFF
few TRBJ2-3 TRBD2 TRBV7-3 TGTGCCAGCAGCCCGCGGGGGTCTAGCACAGATACGCAGTATTTT CASSPRGSSTDTQYF
NA TRBJ2-7 TRBD2 TRBV28 TGTGCCAGCAGTGGGACTAGTCTTGGGGCCTACGAGCAGTACTTC CASSGTSLGAYEQYF
few TRBJ2-2 NA TRBV4-1 TGCGCCAGCAGGCACGGGCTAGCATCGGGCGGGGAGCTGTTTTTT CASRHGLASGGELFF